The next 17 T cell receptor beta chains were all read from a single sample in a study of OX40 agonist ivuxolimab in advanced cancers. TCRdb's table, derived via immunoSEQ multiplex PCR, lists solely in-frame clones and lacks some. The sample lists more than 45,000 clones; about 83% were seen once. The source was CD4+ or CD8+ T cells sorted from blood, collected in a trial of the OX40 agonist ivuxolimab. The source is an adult with an advanced solid tumor such as melanoma, head and neck, liver or kidney cancer.

The rearrangement uses TRBV19 and TRBJ1-5; tentatively, D is TRBD1 (5 bases). CDR3 length: 15 amino acids. V was clipped by 7 bases and J by 1 base, with 14 bases between them. Per the germline V gene, CDR1 is LNHDA and CDR2 is SQIVND (reference sequence). The CDR3 nucleotides are TGTGCCAGTACCTCCGGCAGGGCCAGCAATCAGCCCCAGCATTTT. Its translation: CASTSGRASNQPQHF.

This clone came up a few times. The chain links TRBV5-5 to TRBJ1-2; D perhaps matches TRBD1 (6 bases). Trimming pared 2 bases from V and 8 bases from J, leaving 10 bases between. Looked up from germline, CDR1 is SGHKS and CDR2 is YYEKEE (reference sequence). This CDR3 is 12 amino acids long. CDR3 sequence (DNA): TGTGCCAGCAGCTTCACAGGGTTAGGCTACACCTTC. Its protein is CASSFTGLGYTF.

The chain has TRBV5-5 and TRBJ1-5, with D maybe TRBD1 (5 bases). This CDR3 spans 16 amino acids. Germline CDR1 is SGHKS and CDR2 is YYEKEE (reference sequence). V gave up 4 bases and J gave up 0 bases, with 14 bases separating them. The CDR3 DNA reads TGTGCCAGCAGCCTCCATTGGGGGGGTAGCAATCAGCCCCAGCATTTT. Translating gives CASSLHWGGSNQPQHF.

The J gene is TRBJ2-7, the V gene TRBV28; no definite D call. The length of the CDR3 is 10 residues. Germline V lookup: CDR1 MDHEN, CDR2 SYDVKM. V lost 10 bases and J lost 2, with 6 bases in between. CDR3 coding DNA: TGTGCCATCGGCGCCTACGAGCAGTACTTC. Translation gives CAIGAYEQYF.

V is TRBV7-2 and J is TRBJ2-7; D is perhaps TRBD2 (5 bases). The CDR3 loop spans 12 amino acids. Trimming took 5 bases from V and 0 from J, leaving 5 bases between them. Germline values: CDR1 SGHTA, CDR2 FQGNSA. CDR3 nucleotides: TGTGCCAGCAGCACTAGCTCCTACGAGCAGTACTTC. Its translation: CASSTSSYEQYF. Filled out from reference TRBV7-2 and TRBJ2-7, the complete variable domain reads GAGVSQSPSNKVTEKGKDVELRCDPISGHTALYWYRQSLGQGLEFLIYFQGNSAPDKSGLPSDRFSAERTGGSVSTLTIQRTQQEDSAVYLCASSTSSYEQYFGPGTRLTVT.

This clone was detected only a few times. The rearrangement links TRBV2 to TRBJ1-6, with 7 bases lining up with TRBD1. Germline CDR1 SNHLY, CDR2 FYNNEI. This CDR3 contains 13 residues. V lost 9 bases, J lost 8 bases, and 7 bases stayed unmatched. The CDR3 protein is CASSTGADSPLHF. DNA of the CDR3: TGTGCCAGTTCTACAGGGGCGGATTCACCCCTCCACTTT. The full variable domain, in which reference TRBV2 and TRBJ1-6 provide the parts outside the CDR3, is EPEVTQTPSHQVTQMGQEVILRCVPISNHLYFYWYRQILGQKVEFLVSFYNNEISEKSEIFDDQFSVERPDGSNFTLKIRSTKLEDSAMYFCASSTGADSPLHFGNGTRLTVT.

CDR3 bases: TGCAGCCCCCAAGGGGGAGAGACCCAGTACTTC. Its protein is CSPQGGETQYF. The J gene is TRBJ2-5, the V gene TRBV20-1; tentatively, D is TRBD1 (6 bases). Germline CDR1 DFQATT, CDR2 SNEGSKA (reference sequence). This CDR3 has 11 residues.

This chain uses TRBV7-8 with TRBJ1-2, with D perhaps TRBD1 (6 bases). There are 14 residues in the CDR3. Trimming cost V 5 bases and J 5 bases, with 15 bases left between them. CDR1 is SGHVS, CDR2 FQNEAQ, per germline. CDR3 sequence reads: CASSREQGGYGYTF. The CDR3 region has the DNA TGTGCCAGCAGCAGGGAACAGGGAGGTTATGGCTACACCTTC.

The count of this clone is one. The V call is TRBV7-3, the J call TRBJ1-2, with D tentatively TRBD1 (5 bases). There are 13 residues in the CDR3. Trimming removed 0 bases at V and 3 bases at J, with 5 bases between. Per the germline V gene, CDR1 is SGHTA and CDR2 is FQGTGA. The CDR3 nucleotides read TGTGCCAGCAGCTTAACAGGGGACTATGGCTACACCTTC. Translation: CASSLTGDYGYTF.

The rearrangement uses TRBV5-6 and TRBJ2-1; the D is unclear. Germline CDR1 is SGHDT and CDR2 is YYEEEE. The CDR3 sequence is 15 residues long. V lost 2 bases to trimming and J lost 2 bases, with 11 bases between them. The CDR3 sequence: CASSFRLDAYNEQFF. CDR3 bases: TGTGCCAGCAGCTTTAGGCTAGATGCCTACAATGAGCAGTTCTTC.

The chain is built from TRBV7-3 and TRBJ2-3; D is unresolved. V was clipped by 0 bases and J by 1 base, with 2 bases between them. The CDR3 sequence is 13 residues long. From germline, CDR1 is SGHTA and CDR2 FQGTGA. Here the CDR3 DNA reads TGTGCCAGCAGCTTAACGGGCACAGATACGCAGTATTTT. It encodes CASSLTGTDTQYF.

The chain links TRBV5-4 to TRBJ2-4; D unclear. Germline CDR1 reads SGHNT; CDR2 reads YYREEE (reference sequence). The CDR3 runs to 16 residues. V was trimmed by 4 bases and J by 0 bases, leaving 14 bases between them. CDR3 sequence: CASSQERRIAKNIQYF. CDR3 nucleotides: TGTGCCAGCAGCCAAGAACGAAGGATAGCCAAAAACATTCAGTACTTC.

The V and J genes are TRBV10-3 and TRBJ1-2; D ambiguous. The CDR3 totals 14 residues. V was cut by 3 bases and J by 4 bases, with 12 bases left in between. The germline gives CDR1 ENHRY, CDR2 SYGVKD. The CDR3 coding sequence is TGTGCCATCAGTGATCCATCCGCGTCCTATGGCTACACCTTC. Translated, it gives CAISDPSASYGYTF.

The V and J genes are TRBV6-1 and TRBJ2-1; weak D call: TRBD1 (6 bases). The CDR3 length is 13 residues. With 8 bases removed from V and 3 bases from J, the gap between germline ends came to 11 bases. Germline V gene sequence: CDR1 MNHNS, CDR2 SASEGT. Written as DNA, the CDR3 is TGTGCCAGCCGTAGGGGGTTCTACAATGAGCAGTTCTTC. Translation gives CASRRGFYNEQFF.

The J gene is TRBJ1-2, the V gene TRBV30; 9 nucleotides line up with TRBD1. Germline V gene data show CDR1 as GTSNPN and CDR2 as SVGIG (reference sequence). The CDR3 is 12 amino acids. The V gene end was trimmed by 2 bases and the J gene end by 8 bases; junction bases not matched to a gene: 3. The CDR3 coding sequence is TGTGCCTGGAGTACAGGGGGCTTAGGCTACACCTTC. Protein: CAWSTGGLGYTF.

The chain has TRBV6-5 and TRBJ2-2; TRBD1 aligns across 7 bases. V dropped 5 bases and J dropped 4; count of bases not matched to a gene: 7. This CDR3 contains 15 residues. Germline-derived CDR1 and CDR2 are MNHEY and SVGAGI. CDR3 in DNA: TGTGCCAGCAGTATACGGGCAGGGGGCACCGGGGAGCTGTTTTTT. Residues: CASSIRAGGTGELFF.

This chain links TRBV6-5 with TRBJ2-7, with D perhaps being TRBD1 or TRBD2 (5 bases each). The V and J ends lost 0 bases and 5 bases respectively, with 11 bases between them. The CDR3 sequence is 14 residues long. The germline V gene has CDR1 MNHEY and CDR2 SVGAGI. The CDR3 nucleotides are TGTGCCAGCAGTTACTCATCCAGGGACCACGAGCAGTACTTC. Protein product: CASSYSSRDHEQYF.